This TCR beta chain was documented in a study of PD-1 blockade in mismatch repair-deficient tumors. On the study more broadly: Enrolled about 2012-2017, patients had progressing, pretreated mismatch repair-deficient cancers of about a dozen types. Study conclusions and caveats: Tumor-resident clones, often absent from pretreatment blood, expanded after pembrolizumab and then contracted.

This CDR3 is 15 amino acids long. In germline, CDR1 is SGHNT, CDR2 YENEEA. Germline trimming cut 3 bases from V and 2 bases from J; bases unmatched to any gene: 7. TCRs were sequenced from a few patients responding to pembrolizumab. Remarks on this clone: Antigen: not known.

The table came from immunoSEQ multiplex PCR; TCRdb's copy has only in-frame clones and leaves some out. The sample has approximately 50,000 clones, roughly 80% seen once. The sequencing used peripheral blood, collected 4 weeks after starting pembrolizumab. The J gene is TRBJ2-7, the V gene TRBV11-3, with 7 bases fitting TRBD2. This sequence was found in an adult with mismatch repair-deficient cancer. CDR3 DNA sequence: TGTGCCAGCAGCTTGGGGGGGACGGCCCCCTACGAGCAGTACTTC. Amino acid sequence: CASSLGGTAPYEQYF. The whole variable domain, remainder taken from reference TRBV11-3 and TRBJ2-7, is EAGVVQSPRYKIIEKKQPVAFWCNPISGHNTLYWYLQNLGQGPELLIRYENEEAVDDSQLPKDRFSAERLKGVDSTLKIQPAELGDSAVYLCASSLGGTAPYEQYFGPGTRLTVT.